The entry below describes one TCR beta chain. Its antigen has not been determined. No per-base quality is available; no much larger clone lies one base away. TCRbeta CDR3 regions were amplified from genomic DNA by means of the immunoSEQ Assay, a bias-controlled multiplex PCR. For the original study's pipeline: The number of nucleated cells in each sample was estimated by amplification of reference gene primers within the assay. To quantify the absolute abundance of each unique TCRbeta CDR3 rearrangement, sequence reads were collapsed and filtered. For each sample, productive Simpson clonality was calculated by taking the square root of Simpson's diversity index across productive rearrangements. TCRdb stores this immuneACCESS table with in-frame sequences only. Part of the clones is absent; in the studies checked, under half of the shortfall reflects unresolved V genes, and no reason is known for the rest. V and J calls and clone size are as listed in that table; D and trimming were resolved from the DNA. Recorded for this sample are 400,000 to 500,000 clones; over 75% of them occurred a single time. 1.5% to 2% of the sample goes to the ten largest clones.

The record originates from a study of blood T cell repertoires in COVID-19 (dated by TCRdb to the early 2020s). For context, the study as a whole: Samples from collaborators originated in the United States, Italy and Spain and spanned both the acute and convalescent phases of COVID-19. The material from the prospective study consisted of cDNA or gDNA derived from T cells, B-cell-depleted T cells, or PBMCs. The dataset comprised deeply sampled blood TCRbeta repertoires from subjects exposed to, actively infected with, or recovered from COVID-19. The repertoires were made available in a free public database intended to serve as a resource for research on the immune response to SARS-CoV-2. Samples came from the ongoing ImmuneRACE study (first 160 participants) plus 1,254 subjects from 6 global collaborators. The sample metadata nearly always contained a de-identified subject ID, COVID-19 status, age in years and sex. Where HLA class I and class II types were available, the types were taken from metadata supplied by the sample provider, not from assay-based typing. The full study reports these points: The amount of clinical and demographic metadata varied by source and participant and was provided uncurated.

Enrolling through a virtual design, the prospective study's participants ranged in age from roughly 18 to 90 years and lived across roughly 23 United States geographic areas. To assign participants to cohorts, the prospective study relied on clinical history that participants themselves reported in a screening survey and a study questionnaire. Recovered participants in ImmuneRACE Cohort 3 were defined by two consecutive negative NP/OP PCR tests, clearance by a healthcare professional, or resolution of symptoms. In the prospective study, mobile phlebotomists collected whole blood, serum and a nasopharyngeal or oropharyngeal swab from each participant. Participants in the prospective study had the option to provide additional blood draws and questionnaires over a roughly two-month period. Before DNA extraction, prospective study blood samples were shipped either frozen or at room temperature. The sequence was obtained from a middle-aged woman who had recovered from COVID-19. The sample was PBMCs or T cells enriched from blood (not recorded which).

CDR3 reads: CATRSTGLAGEEQYF. The nucleotide sequence is given as TGTGCCACCAGGTCAACGGGACTAGCGGGAGAAGAGCAGTACTTC. The chain couples TRBV15 to TRBJ2-7, and TRBD2 aligns with 14 junction nucleotides. The CDR3 has 15 amino acids, counting the end cysteine and phenylalanine. Only the CDR3 DNA stays, 45 bases, in frame from base 1. Per the germline V gene (reference sequence), LNHNV is the CDR1 and YYDKDF is the CDR2. V is cut back by 6 bases and J by 7 bases, with 8 bases in the junction unmatched. The full variable domain, with segments outside the CDR3 supplied by the reference TRBV15 and TRBJ2-7 proteins, appears as DAMVIQNPRYQVTQFGKPVTLSCSQTLNHNVMYWYQQKSSQAPKLLFHYYDKDFNNEADTPDNFQSRRPNTSFCFLDIRSPGLGDTAMYLCATRSTGLAGEEQYFGPGTRLTVT.